Reported below is one T cell receptor beta chain. The CDR3 has 13 residues. Germline V lookup: CDR1 SNHLY, CDR2 FYNNEI. Trimming took 2 bases from V and 15 from J, leaving 17 bases between them. 13 Jbeta primers and 60 Vbeta primers were used for the PCR. Profiled with immunoSEQ multiplex PCR; TCRdb holds only in-frame clones, not every one. The sample has tens of thousands of clones, about three quarters seen once. This entry belongs to a study of cytomegalovirus exposure and HLA in healthy donors. V is TRBV2 and J is TRBJ2-1; D call uncertain. The sequence was collected from a woman aged 40 to 55 in good health and CMV-seropositive. Input material: PBMCs. This CDR3 is CASSETAVSGLFF. DNA of the CDR3: TGTGCCAGCAGTGAAACAGCCGTCTCAGGTCTGTTCTTC.